The rows below give T cell receptor beta chains drawn from one sample of a study of memory CD4+ T cells and cytomegalovirus serostatus. Sequenced by immunoSEQ multiplex PCR; TCRdb stores in-frame clones only, minus some. The sample includes some 57,000 clones, 65% to 80% seen only once; the top ten take less than 0.9%. Sequenced: memory CD4+ T cells from blood. These receptors were taken from an adult in good health and CMV-seronegative. The CDR3 runs from the conserved cysteine through the conserved F or W. D genes are given only for firm matches. Expanded clones get a size class; other rows say once, few or many, or leave the size out.

CDR3 protein,CDR3 DNA,D gene,J gene,V gene,clone size
CAISESMTGMLNTEAFF,TGTGCCATCAGTGAGTCTATGACAGGGATGCTAAACACTGAAGCTTTCTTT,TRBD1,TRBJ1-1,TRBV10-3,-
CASTRGSYEQYF,TGTGCCAGCACCCGGGGCTCCTACGAGCAGTACTTC,-,TRBJ2-7,TRBV28,-
CAISGEGGPGETQYF,TGTGCCATCAGTGGGGAGGGGGGGCCGGGTGAGACCCAGTACTTC,-,TRBJ2-5,TRBV10-3,-
CASKPGDRNEQFF,TGTGCCAGCAAGCCGGGGGACAGGAATGAGCAGTTCTTC,TRBD1,TRBJ2-1,TRBV5-5,once
CASSQEPFSSYNEQFF,TGCGCCAGCAGCCAAGAACCCTTCAGCTCCTACAATGAGCAGTTCTTC,-,TRBJ2-1,TRBV4-1,-
CASSFEGLGNSPLHF,TGTGCCAGCAGTTTCGAGGGATTGGGCAATTCACCCCTCCACTTT,-,TRBJ1-6,TRBV27,few
CASTLAGTNNEQFF,TGTGCCAGCACTCTAGCGGGGACCAACAATGAGCAGTTCTTC,TRBD2,TRBJ2-1,TRBV7-8,-
CAWSAGQGKIYGYTF,TGTGCCTGGAGTGCCGGACAGGGAAAAATCTATGGCTACACCTTC,TRBD1,TRBJ1-2,TRBV30,-
CASSPQGTGNQPQHF,TGTGCCAGCTCCCCGCAGGGTACTGGGAATCAGCCCCAGCATTTT,-,TRBJ1-5,TRBV18,-
CASSSGQSFYEQYF,TGTGCCAGCAGCTCGGGACAGAGTTTCTACGAGCAGTACTTC,TRBD1,TRBJ2-7,TRBV5-4,-